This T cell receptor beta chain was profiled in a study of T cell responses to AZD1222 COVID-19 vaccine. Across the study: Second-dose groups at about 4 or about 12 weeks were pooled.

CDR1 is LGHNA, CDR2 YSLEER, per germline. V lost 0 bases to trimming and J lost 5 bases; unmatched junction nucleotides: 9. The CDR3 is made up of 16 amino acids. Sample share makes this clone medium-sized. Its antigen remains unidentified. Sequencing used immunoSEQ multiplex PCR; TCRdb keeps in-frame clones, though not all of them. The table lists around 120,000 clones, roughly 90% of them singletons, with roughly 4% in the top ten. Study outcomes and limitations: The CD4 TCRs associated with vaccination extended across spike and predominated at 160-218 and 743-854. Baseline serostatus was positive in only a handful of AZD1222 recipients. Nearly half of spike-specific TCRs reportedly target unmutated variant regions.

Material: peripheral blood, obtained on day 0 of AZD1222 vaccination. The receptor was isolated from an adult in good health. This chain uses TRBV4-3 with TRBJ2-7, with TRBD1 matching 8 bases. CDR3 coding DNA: TGCGCCAGCAGCCAAGATTGGAGCAGGGGGCTTAACGAGCAGTACTTC. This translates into CASSQDWSRGLNEQYF.